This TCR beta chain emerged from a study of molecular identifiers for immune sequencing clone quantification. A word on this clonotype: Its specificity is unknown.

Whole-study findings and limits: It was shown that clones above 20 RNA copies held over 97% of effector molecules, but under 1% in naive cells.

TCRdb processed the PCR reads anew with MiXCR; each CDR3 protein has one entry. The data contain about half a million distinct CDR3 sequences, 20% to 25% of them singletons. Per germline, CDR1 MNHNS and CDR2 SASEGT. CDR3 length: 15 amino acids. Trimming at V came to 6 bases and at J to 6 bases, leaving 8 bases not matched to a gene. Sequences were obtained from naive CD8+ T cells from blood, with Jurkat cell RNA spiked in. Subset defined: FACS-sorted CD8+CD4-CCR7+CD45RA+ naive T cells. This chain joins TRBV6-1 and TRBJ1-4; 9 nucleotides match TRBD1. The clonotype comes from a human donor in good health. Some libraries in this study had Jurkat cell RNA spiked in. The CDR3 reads CASSFVGTGYEKLFF. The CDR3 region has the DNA TGTGCCAGCAGCTTTGTAGGGACAGGGTATGAAAAACTGTTTTTT.